These 7 T cell receptor beta chains were sequenced from one sample in a study of identical twins. TCRdb fed the 5' RACE reads into MiXCR, producing one record per CDR3 protein. The sample gives roughly 690,000 distinct CDR3 sequences, 21% of which show up once; around 4.5% is in the top ten. The same sample was also used in a study of T cells expressing NK-cell markers.

The specimen sequenced was PBMCs. The receptor set was obtained from a woman between 18 and 30 years old in good health.

As concerns this clonotype: One end of the junction does not line up with germline, which may come from a read error. This sequence joins TRBV6-1 and TRBJ2-1; TRBD2 agrees at 9 bases. CDR3 length: 15 amino acids. The V gene's germline CDR1 is MNHNS and CDR2 SASEGT. The DNA for the CDR3 is TGTGCCATCCGTCCCGGGACTAGCTCCTACAGTGAGCAGTTCTTC. It yields the protein CAIRPGTSSYSEQFF.

This clonotype was counted between two and nine times. This chain's CDR3 is CASRSGTVNEQFF. Written as DNA, the CDR3 is TGTGCCAGCAGGTCCGGGACAGTAAATGAGCAGTTCTTC. The V call is TRBV12-3 or TRBV12-4, the J call TRBJ2-1; 7 bases agree with TRBD1. The CDR3 is 13 amino acids. Unmatched junction bases numbered 6, after V lost 6 bases and J lost 7 bases.

J is TRBJ2-6 and V is TRBV2; D gene uncertain. In germline, CDR1 is SNHLY, CDR2 FYNNEI. This CDR3 has 15 amino acids. The V end was cut by 6 bases, the J end by 0 bases, with 9 bases between. CDR3 nucleotides: TGTGCCAGCAGGGGTTCGTACTCTGGGGCCAACGTCCTGACTTTC. Translating gives CASRGSYSGANVLTF.

The V gene is TRBV3-1, the J gene TRBJ2-7, with D unresolved. Germline V gives CDR1 LGHDT, CDR2 YNNKEL (reference sequence). This CDR3 spans 15 amino acids. V lost 1 base, J lost 0 bases, and 10 bases lay in between. CDR3 bases: TGTGCCAGCAGCCAAGGTGTGGGAAGCTCCTACGAGCAGTACTTC. Protein sequence: CASSQGVGSSYEQYF.

The genes are TRBV29-1 and TRBJ1-2; D is possibly TRBD1 (6 bases). Trimming left V 8 bases short and J 8 bases short, with 15 bases between. This CDR3 contains 11 residues. Germline CDR1 SQVTM, CDR2 ANQGSEA. The CDR3, as DNA: TGCAGCACACGGGGTGGGGGCGGCTACACCTTC. Its protein is CSTRGGGGYTF.

This clonotype was recorded many times. V usage is TRBV5-1 and J usage is TRBJ2-7, with 8 bases fitting TRBD2. Germline-derived CDR1 and CDR2 are SGHRS and YFSETQ. This CDR3 is built from 15 residues. J was trimmed by 12 bases and V by 4 bases; bases with no gene match: 18. The CDR3, as DNA: TGCGCCAGCAGCGCGGACGGGGTCTTAGCGGGAACTCTGTACTTC. Translating it yields CASSADGVLAGTLYF.

V gene TRBV12-3 or TRBV12-4 combines with J gene TRBJ2-1; D gene uncertain. Between the trimmed V and J ends, which lost 5 bases and 10 bases, there was a span of 12 bases. The CDR3 has 12 amino acids. The DNA for the CDR3 is TGTGCCAGCAGTCTAGTGGGAAAAGAGCAGTTCTTC. The encoded protein is CASSLVGKEQFF.